This T cell receptor (beta chain) came from a study of vaccination and CD4 T cells after COVID-19. By sample fraction, this clonotype is medium-sized. Its antigen is still unknown. This CDR3 spans 15 amino acids. V gave up 3 bases and J gave up 2 bases; unmatched junction bases: 2. Germline values: CDR1 MNHNS, CDR2 SASEGT. This sample's treatment: 10-day PBMC culture with coronavirus spike peptide pools or control peptides (ViraFEST assay). ViraFEST expanded antigen-specific T cells with peptide pools, then sequenced TCRs. The Oncomine TCR Beta short-read assay was applied to DNA of cultured CD4+ T cells. From the PCR reads, TCRdb called clonotypes with MiXCR, one entry per CDR3 protein. The table has roughly 4,200 distinct CDR3 sequences, roughly 20% seen once.

The sample was CD4+ T cells from blood, cultured in vitro. V and J are TRBV6-1 and TRBJ1-2, with 11 positions matching TRBD1. This sequence was found in a human donor who had recovered from COVID-19. CDR3 in amino acids: CASSEGQGVNYGYTF. CDR3 sequence (DNA): TGTGCCAGCAGTGAGGGACAGGGGGTGAACTATGGCTACACCTTC.